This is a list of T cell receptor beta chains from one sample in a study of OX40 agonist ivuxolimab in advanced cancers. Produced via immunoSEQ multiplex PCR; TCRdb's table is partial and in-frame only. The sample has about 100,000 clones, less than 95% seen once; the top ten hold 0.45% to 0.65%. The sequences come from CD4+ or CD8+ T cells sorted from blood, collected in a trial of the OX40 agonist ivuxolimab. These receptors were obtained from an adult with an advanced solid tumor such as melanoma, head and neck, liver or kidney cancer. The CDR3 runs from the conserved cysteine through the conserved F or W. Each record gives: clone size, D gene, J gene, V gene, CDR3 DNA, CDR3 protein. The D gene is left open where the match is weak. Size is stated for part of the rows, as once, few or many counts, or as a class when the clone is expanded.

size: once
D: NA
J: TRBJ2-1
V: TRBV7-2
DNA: TGTGCCAGCAGCTTGGACCTGGGGACGGATGAGCAGTTCTTC
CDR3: CASSLDLGTDEQFF

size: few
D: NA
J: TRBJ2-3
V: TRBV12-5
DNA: TGTGCTAGTGGTTCGGCGGATACGCAGTATTTT
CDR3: CASGSADTQYF

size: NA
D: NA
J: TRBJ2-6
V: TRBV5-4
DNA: TGTGCCAGCAGCTCTGCCGGCTCTGGGGCCAACGTCCTGACTTTC
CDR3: CASSSAGSGANVLTF

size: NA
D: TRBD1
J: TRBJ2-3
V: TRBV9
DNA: TGTGCCAGCAGCGCCGGACAGGGTGGGGCAGATACGCAGTATTTT
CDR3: CASSAGQGGADTQYF

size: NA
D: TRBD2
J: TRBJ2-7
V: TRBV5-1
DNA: TGCGCCAGCAGCATTGGGACTAGCGGCTCCTACGAGCAGTACTTC
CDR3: CASSIGTSGSYEQYF

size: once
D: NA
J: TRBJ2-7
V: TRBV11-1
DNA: TGTGCCAGCAGCTTAGGCGTCACCTACGAGCAGTACTTC
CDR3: CASSLGVTYEQYF

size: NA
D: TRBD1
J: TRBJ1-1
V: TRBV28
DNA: TGTGCCAGCAGCCTTCCAGGGACAGTGACTTTGAACACTGAAGCTTTCTTT
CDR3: CASSLPGTVTLNTEAFF

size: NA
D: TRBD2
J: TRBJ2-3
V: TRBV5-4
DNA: TGTGCCAGCAGCTTACCCAAGACTAGCGGGGGAACAGATACGCAGTATTTT
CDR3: CASSLPKTSGGTDTQYF

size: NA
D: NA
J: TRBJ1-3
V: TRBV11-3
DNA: TGTGCCAGCAGCCGTGACAGCTCTGGAAACACCATATATTTT
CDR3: CASSRDSSGNTIYF

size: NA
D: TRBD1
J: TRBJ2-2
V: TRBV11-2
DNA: TGTGCCAGCAGCCTATACAGGGGGACCGGGGAGCTGTTTTTT
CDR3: CASSLYRGTGELFF

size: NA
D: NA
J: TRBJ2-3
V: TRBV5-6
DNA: TGTGCCAGCAGCTGGGATCGCACAGATACGCAGTATTTT
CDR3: CASSWDRTDTQYF

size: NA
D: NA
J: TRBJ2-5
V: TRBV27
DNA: TGTGCCAGCAGTTTAAGTGTTTCTAAGACCCAGTACTTC
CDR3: CASSLSVSKTQYF

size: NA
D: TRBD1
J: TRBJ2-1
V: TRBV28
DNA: TGTGCCAGCAGTTTATGGGGACAGGGTGGCAATGAGCAGTTCTTC
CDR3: CASSLWGQGGNEQFF

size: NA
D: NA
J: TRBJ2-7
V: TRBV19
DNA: TGTGCCAGTACCGAGGGCCAGCGTGGCTACGAGCAGTACTTC
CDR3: CASTEGQRGYEQYF

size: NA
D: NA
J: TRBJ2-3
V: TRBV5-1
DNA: TGCGCCAGCAGCTTGGGAAACCAGGGTGTTACGCAGTATTTT
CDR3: CASSLGNQGVTQYF

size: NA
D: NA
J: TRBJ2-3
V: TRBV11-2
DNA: TGTGCCAGCAGCTTAAGGGCCAGCGGAACAGATACGCAGTATTTT
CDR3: CASSLRASGTDTQYF

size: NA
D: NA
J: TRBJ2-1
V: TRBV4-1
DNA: TGCGCCAGCAGCCAAGCCCTCAGCCCAGGGACCTACAATGAGCAGTTCTTC
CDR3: CASSQALSPGTYNEQFF

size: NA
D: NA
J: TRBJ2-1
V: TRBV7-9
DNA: TGTGCCAGCAGCCCGGAGACAGCCTACAATGAGCAGTTCTTC
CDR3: CASSPETAYNEQFF

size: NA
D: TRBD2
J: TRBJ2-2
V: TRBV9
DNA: TGTGCCAGCAGCGTAGGGCTAGCGGGAGCGGGCGGGGAGCTGTTTTTT
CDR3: CASSVGLAGAGGELFF

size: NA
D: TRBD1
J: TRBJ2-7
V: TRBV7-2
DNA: TGTGCCAGCAGCTCAAGCCGGGACAGGGTCCACGAGCAGTACTTC
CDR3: CASSSSRDRVHEQYF

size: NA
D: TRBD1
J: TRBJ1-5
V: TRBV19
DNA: TGTGCCAGTAGTACCCGACAGGGGAAATACCCCTATAGCAATCAGCCCCAGCATTTT
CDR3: CASSTRQGKYPYSNQPQHF

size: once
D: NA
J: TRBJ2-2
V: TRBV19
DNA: TGTGCCAGTAGTTCCACCTCGATAGTGAACACCGGGGAGCTGTTTTTT
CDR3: CASSSTSIVNTGELFF

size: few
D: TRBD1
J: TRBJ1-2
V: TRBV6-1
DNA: TGTGCCAGCAGTGAGCATTTACAGGGGGCAGGCTATGGCTACACCTTC
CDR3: CASSEHLQGAGYGYTF

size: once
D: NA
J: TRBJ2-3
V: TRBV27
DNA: TGTGCCAGCAGCCGGGACTTCCCCACAGATACGCAGTATTTT
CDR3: CASSRDFPTDTQYF

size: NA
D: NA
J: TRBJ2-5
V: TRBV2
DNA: TGTGCCAGCGTCGCCAGGGCGGAGACCCAGTACTTC
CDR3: CASVARAETQYF

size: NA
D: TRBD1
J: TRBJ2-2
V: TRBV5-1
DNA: TGCGCCAGCAGCATGCGCAGGGGGCGCAACACCGGGGAGCTGTTTTTT
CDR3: CASSMRRGRNTGELFF

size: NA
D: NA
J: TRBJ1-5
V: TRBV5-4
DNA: TGTGCCAGCAGCTTGGGGGGAGGAAGCAATCAGCCCCAGCATTTT
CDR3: CASSLGGGSNQPQHF

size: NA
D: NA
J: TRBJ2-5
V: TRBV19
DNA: TGTGCCAGTAGTATTCGGAGGGGTTCCGGGGAGACCCAGTACTTC
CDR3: CASSIRRGSGETQYF

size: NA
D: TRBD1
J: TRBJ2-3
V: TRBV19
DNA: TGTGCCAGTAGCGACAGGGGGCGCGGAGATACGCAGTATTTT
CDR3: CASSDRGRGDTQYF

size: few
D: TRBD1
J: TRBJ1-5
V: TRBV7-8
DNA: TGTGCCAGCAGCTTACAGGGGGCTTGGAATCAGCCCCAGCATTTT
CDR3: CASSLQGAWNQPQHF

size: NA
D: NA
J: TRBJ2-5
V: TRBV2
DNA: TGTGCCAGCAGCTACCAAGAGACCCAGTACTTC
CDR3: CASSYQETQYF

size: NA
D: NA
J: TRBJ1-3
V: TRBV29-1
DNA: TGCAGCGTTGAAAGTTCTGGAAACACCATATATTTT
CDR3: CSVESSGNTIYF

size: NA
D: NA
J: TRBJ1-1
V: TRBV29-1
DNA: TGCAGCGTGAGGGAAGGGGCGGCTGAAGCTTTCTTT
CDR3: CSVREGAAEAFF

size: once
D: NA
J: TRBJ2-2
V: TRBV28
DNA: TGTGCCAGCACCCTTGCCCAGGGGTCGACCGGGGAGCTGTTTTTT
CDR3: CASTLAQGSTGELFF

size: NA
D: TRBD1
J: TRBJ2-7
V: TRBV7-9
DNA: TGTGCCAGCAGCTTCCCTTTAGGACAGGGGGCCCCCGAGCAGTACTTC
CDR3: CASSFPLGQGAPEQYF

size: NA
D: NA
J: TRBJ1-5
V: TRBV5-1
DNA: TGCGCCAGCAGTCCGGGTGAGAGCAATCAGCCCCAGCATTTT
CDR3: CASSPGESNQPQHF

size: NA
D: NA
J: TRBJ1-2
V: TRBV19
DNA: TGTGCCAGTAGTATAGTTGGAGGGGGTGATGGCTACACCTTC
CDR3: CASSIVGGGDGYTF

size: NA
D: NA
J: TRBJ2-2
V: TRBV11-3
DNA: TGTGCCAGCAGCTTAGCCGGGGAGCTGTTTTTT
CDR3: CASSLAGELFF

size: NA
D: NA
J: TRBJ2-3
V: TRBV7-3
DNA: TGTGCCAGCAGCTCCAGTGTCACAGATACGCAGTATTTT
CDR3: CASSSSVTDTQYF

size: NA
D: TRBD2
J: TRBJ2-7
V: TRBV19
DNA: TGTGCCAGTAGTATATCTAGCGGATACTCCTACGAGCAGTACTTC
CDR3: CASSISSGYSYEQYF

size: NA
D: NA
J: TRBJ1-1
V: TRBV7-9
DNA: TGTGCCAGCAGCCCAGGGTCCCCTCCTGAAGCTTTCTTT
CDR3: CASSPGSPPEAFF

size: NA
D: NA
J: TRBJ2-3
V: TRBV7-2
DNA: TGTGCCAGCAGAGCCGGGACTCTCACAGATACGCAGTATTTT
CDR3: CASRAGTLTDTQYF

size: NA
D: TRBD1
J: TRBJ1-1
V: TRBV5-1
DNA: TGCGCCAGCAGCTTGGACGGACAGGGAAACACTGAAGCTTTCTTT
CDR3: CASSLDGQGNTEAFF

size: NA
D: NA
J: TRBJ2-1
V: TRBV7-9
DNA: TGTGCCAGCAGCTTCGGGCAGTACAATGAGCAGTTCTTC
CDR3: CASSFGQYNEQFF